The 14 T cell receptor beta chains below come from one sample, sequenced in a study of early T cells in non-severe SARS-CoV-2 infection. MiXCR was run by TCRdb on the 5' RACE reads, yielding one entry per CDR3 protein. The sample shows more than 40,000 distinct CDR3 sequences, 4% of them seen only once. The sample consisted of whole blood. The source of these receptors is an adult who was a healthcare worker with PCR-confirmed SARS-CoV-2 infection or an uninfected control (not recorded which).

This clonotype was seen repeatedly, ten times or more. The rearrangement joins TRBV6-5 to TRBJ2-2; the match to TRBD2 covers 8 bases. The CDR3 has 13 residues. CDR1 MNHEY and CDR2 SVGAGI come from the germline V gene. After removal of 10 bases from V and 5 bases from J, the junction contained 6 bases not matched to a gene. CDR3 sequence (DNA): TGTGCCACCGGGGGGGCCGGAACCGGGGAGCTGTTTTTT. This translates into CATGGAGTGELFF.

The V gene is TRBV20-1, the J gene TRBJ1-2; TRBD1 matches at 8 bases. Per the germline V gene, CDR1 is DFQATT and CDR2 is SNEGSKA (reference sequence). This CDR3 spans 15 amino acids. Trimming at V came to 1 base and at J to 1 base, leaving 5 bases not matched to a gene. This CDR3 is CSARGGQEGNYGYTF. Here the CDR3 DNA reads TGCAGTGCTAGAGGGGGACAGGAGGGTAACTATGGCTACACCTTC.

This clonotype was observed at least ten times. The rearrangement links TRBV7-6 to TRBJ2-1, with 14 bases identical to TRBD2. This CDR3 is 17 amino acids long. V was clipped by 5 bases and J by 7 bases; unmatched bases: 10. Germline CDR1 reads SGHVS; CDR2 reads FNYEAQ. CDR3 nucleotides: TGTGCCAGCAGCCAGGGACTAGCGGGGGTCCGGTCGAATGAGCAGTTCTTC. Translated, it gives CASSQGLAGVRSNEQFF.

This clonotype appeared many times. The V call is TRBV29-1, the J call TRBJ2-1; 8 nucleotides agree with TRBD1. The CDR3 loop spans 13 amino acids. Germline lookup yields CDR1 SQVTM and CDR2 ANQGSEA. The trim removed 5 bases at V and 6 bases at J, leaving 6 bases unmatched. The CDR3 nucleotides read TGCAGCGTTAAGCCCGGGACAGGCAATGAGCAGTTCTTC. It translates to CSVKPGTGNEQFF.

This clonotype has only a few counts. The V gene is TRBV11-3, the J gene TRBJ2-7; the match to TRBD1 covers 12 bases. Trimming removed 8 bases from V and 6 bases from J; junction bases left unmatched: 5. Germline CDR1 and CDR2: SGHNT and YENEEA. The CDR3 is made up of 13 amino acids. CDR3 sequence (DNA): TGTGCCAGCTTCGGGACAGGGGGCGCCGAGCAGTACTTC. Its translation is CASFGTGGAEQYF.

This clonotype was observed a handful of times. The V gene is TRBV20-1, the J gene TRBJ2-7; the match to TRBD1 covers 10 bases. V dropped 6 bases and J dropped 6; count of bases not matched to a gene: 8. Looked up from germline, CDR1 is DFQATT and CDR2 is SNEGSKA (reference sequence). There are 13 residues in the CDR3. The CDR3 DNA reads TGCAGTGCCCCGGGACAGGGGCCGTCCGAGCAGTACTTC. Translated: CSAPGQGPSEQYF.

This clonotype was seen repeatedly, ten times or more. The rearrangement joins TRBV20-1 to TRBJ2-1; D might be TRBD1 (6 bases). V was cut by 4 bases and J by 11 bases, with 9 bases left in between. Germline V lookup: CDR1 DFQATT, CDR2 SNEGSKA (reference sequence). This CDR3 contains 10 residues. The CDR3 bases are TGCAGTGCTAACAGGGTTAAGCAGTTCTTC. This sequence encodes CSANRVKQFF.

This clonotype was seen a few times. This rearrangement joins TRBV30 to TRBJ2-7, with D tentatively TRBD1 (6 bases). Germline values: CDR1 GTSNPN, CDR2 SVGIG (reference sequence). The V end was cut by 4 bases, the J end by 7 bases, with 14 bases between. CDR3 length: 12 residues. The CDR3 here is CAWNRVRGEQYF. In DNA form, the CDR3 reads TGTGCCTGGAACAGGGTTCGAGGGGAGCAGTACTTC.

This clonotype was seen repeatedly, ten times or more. The CDR3 is CASSGEIRLDGYTF. In nucleotides, the CDR3 is TGTGCCAGCAGCGGGGAGATTCGTCTTGACGGCTACACCTTC. The chain recombines TRBV5-4 with TRBJ1-2; D is unresolved. Germline values: CDR1 SGHNT, CDR2 YYREEE (reference sequence). Trimming took off 4 bases at V and 8 bases at J, with 18 bases between the two ends. The CDR3 spans 14 residues.

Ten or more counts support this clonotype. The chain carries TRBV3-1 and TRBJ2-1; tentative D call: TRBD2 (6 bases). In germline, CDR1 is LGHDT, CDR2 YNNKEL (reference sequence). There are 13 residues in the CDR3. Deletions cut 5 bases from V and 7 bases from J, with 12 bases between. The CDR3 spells CASSGVAGNEQFF. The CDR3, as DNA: TGTGCCAGCAGCGGGGTGGCGGGGAATGAGCAGTTCTTC.

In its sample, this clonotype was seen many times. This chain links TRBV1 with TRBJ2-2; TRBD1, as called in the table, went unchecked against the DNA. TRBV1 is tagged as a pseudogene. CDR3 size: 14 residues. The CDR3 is CTSPLRLHTGELFF. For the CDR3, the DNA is TGCACCAGCCCCCTGAGACTACACACCGGGGAGCTGTTTTTT.

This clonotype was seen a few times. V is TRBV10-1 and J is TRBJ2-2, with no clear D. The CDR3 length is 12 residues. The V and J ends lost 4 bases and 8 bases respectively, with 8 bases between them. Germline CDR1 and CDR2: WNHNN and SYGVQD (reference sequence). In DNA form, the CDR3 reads TGCGCCAGCAGTGGCACTTGGGGGGAGCTGTTTTTT. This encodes CASSGTWGELFF.

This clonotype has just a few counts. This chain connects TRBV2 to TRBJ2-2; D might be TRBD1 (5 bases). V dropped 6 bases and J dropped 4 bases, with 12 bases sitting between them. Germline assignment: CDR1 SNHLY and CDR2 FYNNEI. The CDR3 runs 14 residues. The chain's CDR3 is CASRYDSRTGELFF. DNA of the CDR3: TGTGCCAGCAGATACGACAGCCGCACCGGGGAGCTGTTTTTT.

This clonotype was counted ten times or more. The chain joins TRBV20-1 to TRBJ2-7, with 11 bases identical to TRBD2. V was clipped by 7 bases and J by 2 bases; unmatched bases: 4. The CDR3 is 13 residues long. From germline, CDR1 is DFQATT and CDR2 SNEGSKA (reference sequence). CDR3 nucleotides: TGCAGTGTTCCGACTAGCGGGACCTACGAGCAGTACTTC. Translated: CSVPTSGTYEQYF.